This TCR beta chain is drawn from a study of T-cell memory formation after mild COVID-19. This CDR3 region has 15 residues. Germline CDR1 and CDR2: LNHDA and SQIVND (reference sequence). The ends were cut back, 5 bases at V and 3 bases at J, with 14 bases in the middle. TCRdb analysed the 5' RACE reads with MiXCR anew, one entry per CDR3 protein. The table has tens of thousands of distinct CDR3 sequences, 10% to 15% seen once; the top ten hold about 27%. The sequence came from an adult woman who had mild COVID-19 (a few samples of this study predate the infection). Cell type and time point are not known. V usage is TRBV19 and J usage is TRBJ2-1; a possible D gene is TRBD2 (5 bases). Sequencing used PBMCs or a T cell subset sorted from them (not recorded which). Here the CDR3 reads CASSVGMSFYNEQFF. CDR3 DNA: TGTGCCAGTAGTGTCGGGATGTCATTCTACAATGAGCAGTTCTTC.